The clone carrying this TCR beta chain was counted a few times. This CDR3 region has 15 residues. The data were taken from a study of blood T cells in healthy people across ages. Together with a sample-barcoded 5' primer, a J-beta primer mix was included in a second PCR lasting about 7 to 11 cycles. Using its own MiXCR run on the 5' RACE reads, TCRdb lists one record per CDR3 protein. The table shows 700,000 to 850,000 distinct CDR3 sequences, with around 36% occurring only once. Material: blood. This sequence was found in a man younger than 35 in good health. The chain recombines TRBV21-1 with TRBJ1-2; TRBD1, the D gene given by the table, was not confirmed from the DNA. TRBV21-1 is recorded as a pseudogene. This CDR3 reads CARRLRGAYAYGYTF. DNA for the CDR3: TGTGCCAGAAGGCTTAGGGGGGCCTATGCCTATGGCTACACCTTC.